This T cell receptor (beta chain) appears in the sequencing data of a study of blood T cell dynamics during melanoma immunotherapy. Study summary: First-line therapy was either pembrolizumab or nivolumab with ipilimumab for metastatic melanoma.

Trimming shortened V by 8 bases and J by 2 bases, and 22 bases separated the two germline ends. This CDR3 has 17 amino acids. The V gene's germline CDR1 is LNHNV and CDR2 YYDKDF (reference sequence). This table comes from immunoSEQ multiplex PCR, and its TCRdb copy is limited to in-frame clones, with some not included. Among about 12,000 clones, nearly 90% were seen once, and the ten largest hold around 3.3%. The time point here: pre-treatment baseline. The genes are TRBV15 and TRBJ2-1; D is tentatively TRBD1 or TRBD2 (5 bases each). The TCR originated in a human donor with melanoma. The sequences come from blood, collected from a patient treated with checkpoint blockade. The CDR3 spells CATGDTRGGSPYNEQFF. The CDR3 DNA reads TGTGCCACCGGCGACACCCGTGGGGGAAGTCCCTACAATGAGCAGTTCTTC.